This entry concerns a single TCR beta chain. Its antigen is not known. Specimens obtained from alopecia areata patients comprised lesional scalp punch biopsies and peripheral blood. This sample was taken from a study of CD8+ T cells in alopecia areata. After isolation, RNA underwent reverse transcription to generate cDNA as the sequencing template. This table comes from immunoSEQ multiplex PCR, and its TCRdb copy is limited to in-frame clones, with some not included. The data contain under 300,000 clones, about two thirds of them singletons. Study-wide results and caveats: Unlike in mice, where it was clearer, TCR sharing across patients was less clear, possibly HLA-related.

The input for sequencing was CD4+ T cells sorted from blood, taken at week 0. This receptor was obtained from a human donor with alopecia areata.

Here the CDR3 reads CASSFGVYNEQFF. CDR3 nucleotide sequence: TGTGCCAGCAGCTTTGGGGTCTACAATGAGCAGTTCTTC. The chain combines TRBV7-8 with TRBJ2-1; D gene ambiguous. CDR3 size: 13 residues. Germline CDR1 reads SGHVS; CDR2 reads FQNEAQ. Trimming stripped 3 bases from V and 3 bases from J, with 6 bases between.